The present entry profiles one TCR beta chain with its context. Germline V gene lookup returns CDR1 SGHRS and CDR2 YFSETQ. CDR3 length: 16 residues. V lost 4 bases and J lost 6; bases outside the gene matches: 12. The sample is drawn from a study of OX40 agonist ivuxolimab in advanced cancers. Repertoires were generated with immunoSEQ multiplex PCR, while TCRdb's copy carries only in-frame clones and drops some. This table holds 45,000 to 50,000 clones, 75% to 90% found once. This TCR came from an adult with an advanced solid tumor such as melanoma, head and neck, liver or kidney cancer. The chain is built from TRBV5-1 and TRBJ2-2; 7 bases map to TRBD1. Sequencing was performed on CD4+ or CD8+ T cells sorted from blood, taken in a trial of the OX40 agonist ivuxolimab. CDR3 sequence: CASSRIPQGSAGELFF. DNA of the CDR3: TGCGCCAGCAGCCGTATCCCACAGGGGAGCGCCGGGGAGCTGTTTTTT.